This T cell receptor beta chain was retrieved from a study of T cell clonotyping in hematopoietic cell transplantation. Study-level findings and limits: Cells were unsorted, so CD4 and CD8 contributions were not separated. Pathologically expanded recipient clonotypes increased progressively from day 30 to day 180 as diversity fell. Few recipient clonotypes overlapped donors; over 95% were de novo at given depth.

Worth noting for this clone: The antigen is undetermined.

CDR3 length: 11 amino acids. Looked up from germline, CDR1 is DFQATT and CDR2 is SNEGSKA (reference sequence). Between the trimmed V and J ends, which lost 6 bases and 11 bases, there was a span of 16 bases. TCRdb's copy holds only in-frame clones and misses some; the assay was immunoSEQ multiplex PCR. The profile shows approximately 3,900 clones, over 85% of them singletons. The chain employs TRBV20-1 and TRBJ1-1; tentative D call: TRBD1 (6 bases). The specimen was peripheral blood mononuclear cells, collected 30 days after allogeneic stem cell transplant. The TCR originated in a male patient in his seventies who had an allogeneic stem cell transplant from an unrelated donor, so T cells may come from the graft donor. Some clones in this sample may be carry-over from other donors' samples. Here the CDR3 DNA reads TGCAGTGCGGAGGGACATTATACTGCTTTCTTT. It yields the protein CSAEGHYTAFF.